A single TCR beta chain is shown here with its context. What it recognizes is unknown. This sample is part of a study of OX40 agonist ivuxolimab in advanced cancers. Study-level information: Three partial responders included one hepatocellular carcinoma patient and two cutaneous melanoma patients. Whole-study findings and limits: Average numbers of expanded clones were greater in CD8+ T cells than in CD4+.

In germline, CDR1 is MNHEY, CDR2 SMNVEV (reference sequence). The CDR3 is 16 residues long. Trimming shortened V by 1 base and J by 5 bases, and 15 bases separated the two germline ends. Autoimmune disease history or systemic immunosuppression was exclusionary. Peripheral blood came from all dose cohorts at three timepoints. Data came from immunoSEQ multiplex PCR; TCRdb stores just in-frame clones and leaves some out. The sample includes 50,000 or so clones, approximately 92% of them seen just once. The sequence was obtained from an adult with an advanced solid tumor such as melanoma, head and neck, liver or kidney cancer. The rearrangement joins TRBV27 to TRBJ2-4, with D possibly called TRBD1 or TRBD2 (6 bases each). Here the sequenced sample was CD4+ or CD8+ T cells sorted from blood, taken in a trial of the OX40 agonist ivuxolimab. CDR3 region: CASSLLTSGGQNIQYF. The CDR3 region has the DNA TGTGCCAGCAGTTTATTGACAAGTGGGGGGCAAAACATTCAGTACTTC.